This is a list of T cell receptor beta chains from one sample in a study of T-cell memory formation after mild COVID-19. In TCRdb, the 5' RACE reads were re-called with MiXCR into one record per CDR3 protein. The table shows 58,000 or so distinct CDR3 sequences, with 28% occurring only once. Sequencing was done on a sample of PBMCs or a T cell subset sorted from them (not recorded which). These receptors all come from a man between 18 and 29 years old who had mild COVID-19 (a few samples of this study predate the infection). Cell type and time point are not known. CDR3s include the opening cysteine and the closing phenylalanine or tryptophan. A D gene is named only where the DNA matches it firmly. Rows give clone size only sometimes, using once, few, many, or a class for an expanded clone.

j_call | d_call | v_call | clone_size | cdr3_nt | cdr3_aa
TRBJ2-2 | - | TRBV10-3 | few | TGTGCCATCAGGGGACCCACCGGGGAGCTGTTTTTT | CAIRGPTGELFF
TRBJ2-7 | - | TRBV7-9 | - | TGTGCCAGCAGCTCGACCGGACAGTCCTACGAGCAGTACTTC | CASSSTGQSYEQYF
TRBJ2-1 | - | TRBV12-3/TRBV12-4 | - | TGTGCCAGCAGCCCGACGGCGTATGAGCAGTTCTTC | CASSPTAYEQFF
TRBJ2-2 | TRBD1 | TRBV10-3 | - | TGTGCCATCAGTCCGGGACAGGGAGGCGGGGAGCTGTTTTTT | CAISPGQGGGELFF
TRBJ2-2 | - | TRBV7-8 | - | TGTGCCAGCAGCGACAGAGAGGACGGTTGGAGGGAGCTGTTTTTT | CASSDREDGWRELFF
TRBJ1-1 | TRBD1 | TRBV9 | - | TGTGCCAGCACCGCAGCAGGGGGGGGCACTGAAGCTTTCTTT | CASTAAGGGTEAFF
TRBJ1-2 | - | TRBV7-8 | - | TGTGCCAGCAGCTTACAGACCGCAGACTATGGCTACACCTTC | CASSLQTADYGYTF
TRBJ2-3 | - | TRBV6-5 | many | TGTGCCAGCAGTTACAGGGCCACAGATACGCAGTATTTT | CASSYRATDTQYF
TRBJ2-2 | TRBD1 | TRBV4-1 | - | TGCGCCAGCAGCCAGTCGGGACAGCCTAACACCGGGGAGCTGTTTTTT | CASSQSGQPNTGELFF
TRBJ2-2 | - | TRBV7-9 | - | TGTGCCAGCAGCTTAGGGCCAGGGGAGCTGTTTTTT | CASSLGPGELFF
TRBJ2-1 | - | TRBV7-2 | - | TGTGCCAGCAGCACCGGGACGTACGTCAATGAGCAGTTCTTC | CASSTGTYVNEQFF
TRBJ2-7 | - | TRBV4-2 | - | TGTGCCAGCAGCCAGTATGGGGGCATCTACGAGCAGTACTTC | CASSQYGGIYEQYF
TRBJ2-7 | - | TRBV6-5 | - | TGTGCCAGCAGTTACGACGGGTCCTCCTACGAGCAGTACTTC | CASSYDGSSYEQYF
TRBJ2-3 | TRBD2 | TRBV28 | few | TGTGCCAGCAAACCGGGACTAGCGGGGGGAGGTACAGATACGCAGTATTTT | CASKPGLAGGGTDTQYF
TRBJ2-3 | - | TRBV12-3/TRBV12-4 | few | TGTGCCAGCAGCTCATCTCGAAATACGCAGTATTTT | CASSSSRNTQYF
TRBJ2-5 | - | TRBV9 | - | TGTGCCAGCAGCGTAGGGGCCTTTGAGGAGACCCAGTACTTC | CASSVGAFEETQYF
TRBJ1-6 | TRBD1 | TRBV6-2/TRBV6-3 | - | TGTGCCAGCACCTGGACAGGGCCAAACTCACCCCTCCACTTT | CASTWTGPNSPLHF
TRBJ2-1 | TRBD2 | TRBV9 | few | TGTGCCAGCAGCGTAGAGGCTAGCGGGGTAGGCAATGAGCAGTTCTTC | CASSVEASGVGNEQFF